What follows is one T cell receptor (beta chain) and its context. The antigen remains undetermined. This entry belongs to a study of response to subunit inactivated influenza vaccine. Study-level results: Authors suggested few new T cells are recruited by each seasonal influenza vaccination.

A single record per CDR3 protein comes from TCRdb applying MiXCR to the RT-PCR reads. The data hold fewer than 650,000 distinct CDR3 sequences, with roughly 13% observed a single time. The specimen comprised PBMCs from blood, sampled 45 days after vaccination. The clonotype comes from a man over 45 who received an inactivated influenza vaccine.

The CDR3 sequence: CASSVGTFYGYTF. Written as DNA, the CDR3 is TGTGCCAGTAGTGTGGGGACATTCTATGGCTACACCTTC. V is TRBV19 and J is TRBJ1-2; TRBD1 is a possible D gene (6 bases). Trimming pared 5 bases from V and 4 bases from J, leaving 11 bases between. CDR1 is LNHDA and CDR2 is SQIVND in the germline V gene (reference sequence). The CDR3 totals 13 residues. The complete variable domain, with remaining parts taken from reference TRBV19 and TRBJ1-2, reads DGGITQSPKYLFRKEGQNVTLSCEQNLNHDAMYWYRQDPGQGLRLIYYSQIVNDFQKGDIAEGYSVSREKKESFPLTVTSAQKNPTAFYLCASSVGTFYGYTFGSGTRLTVV.